The 22 T cell receptor beta chains listed next were all sequenced from one sample in a study of OX40 agonist ivuxolimab in advanced cancers. Assay used: immunoSEQ multiplex PCR; TCRdb lists only in-frame clones, some missing. The sample yields 53,000 or so clones, just under 80% seen once. The sample here was CD4+ or CD8+ T cells sorted from blood, taken in a trial of the OX40 agonist ivuxolimab. The receptors stem from an adult with an advanced solid tumor such as melanoma, head and neck, liver or kidney cancer.

The chain employs TRBV4-3 and TRBJ2-2, with D unresolved. V dropped 0 bases and J dropped 1 base, with 9 bases sitting between them. The germline CDR1 and CDR2 sequences are LGHNA and YSLEER. This CDR3 has 16 residues. The CDR3 DNA reads TGCGCCAGCAGCCAAGAACCGCACGGGAACACCGGGGAGCTGTTTTTT. Amino acid sequence: CASSQEPHGNTGELFF.

V is TRBV14 and J is TRBJ2-7, with a possible D match to TRBD1 (6 bases). Germline V gene lookup returns CDR1 SGHDN and CDR2 FVKESK. The V gene lost 4 bases and the J gene lost 2 bases, with 15 bases spanning the gap. The CDR3 is 15 amino acids. The CDR3 here is CASSPEGHPTYEQYF. CDR3 nucleotides: TGTGCCAGCAGCCCTGAGGGACACCCCACCTACGAGCAGTACTTC.

The CDR3 reads CASSGQGPQQPQHF. For the CDR3, the DNA is TGTGCCAGCTCAGGCCAGGGGCCGCAACAGCCCCAGCATTTT. This chain links TRBV18 with TRBJ1-5, with a weak D call TRBD1 (6 bases). Between the trimmed V and J ends, which lost 5 bases and 7 bases, there was a span of 15 bases. Per the germline V gene, CDR1 is KGHSH and CDR2 is LQKENI. This CDR3 is 14 amino acids long.

This rearrangement joins TRBV2 to TRBJ1-5, with D tentatively TRBD1 (5 bases). The CDR3 has 14 amino acids. Trimming stripped 7 bases from V and 6 bases from J, with 16 bases between. Germline V gene data show CDR1 as SNHLY and CDR2 as FYNNEI. Written as DNA, the CDR3 is TGTGCCAGCAAGGCAGGGAGAGAGGGTCAGCCCCAGCATTTT. Translated, it gives CASKAGREGQPQHF.

The chain joins TRBV5-1 to TRBJ2-2; D is perhaps TRBD1 or TRBD2 (5 bases each). The germline V and J ends were trimmed by 4 bases and 0 bases, with 16 bases remaining between them. Germline V gene data show CDR1 as SGHRS and CDR2 as YFSETQ. This CDR3 spans 17 amino acids. The CDR3 DNA reads TGCGCCAGCAGCCCTGGGCCCCAGGGAGCGAACACCGGGGAGCTGTTTTTT. Its protein product is CASSPGPQGANTGELFF.

Only a few counts were recorded for this clone. This rearrangement joins TRBV5-8 to TRBJ2-7; D is possibly TRBD2 (5 bases). The CDR3 has 14 amino acids. Germline lookup yields CDR1 SGHTS and CDR2 YDEGEE. Trimming shortened V by 4 bases and J by 1 base, and 12 bases separated the two germline ends. The CDR3: CASSDRRRSYEQYF. The CDR3 region has the DNA TGTGCCAGCAGCGATCGGCGGAGGTCCTACGAGCAGTACTTC.

This clone was found once. The chain employs TRBV5-1 and TRBJ2-3, with 11 bases aligning to TRBD2. V was clipped by 8 bases and J by 6 bases; unmatched bases: 8. This CDR3 is 14 amino acids long. Germline loops: CDR1 SGHRS, CDR2 YFSETQ. The CDR3 protein is CASQTSGAFDTQYF. For the CDR3, the DNA is TGCGCCAGTCAGACTAGCGGGGCCTTTGATACGCAGTATTTT.

The chain links TRBV5-4 to TRBJ2-7; D might be TRBD1 (6 bases). Germline-derived CDR1 and CDR2 are SGHNT and YYREEE (reference sequence). Trimming took off 3 bases at V and 0 bases at J, with 13 bases between the two ends. The CDR3 extends over 15 amino acids. CDR3 coding DNA: TGTGCCAGCAGCTCGCCGCCGGGACACTCCTACGAGCAGTACTTC. It codes for CASSSPPGHSYEQYF.

The V gene is TRBV9, the J gene TRBJ2-1; D is undetermined. This CDR3 is built from 14 residues. The germline gives CDR1 SGDLS, CDR2 YYNGEE. V was pared by 4 bases and J by 8 bases, with 16 bases between. This CDR3 is CASSPRLSRDEQFF. CDR3 bases: TGTGCCAGCAGCCCCCGACTTTCTCGCGATGAGCAGTTCTTC.

This sequence joins TRBV2 and TRBJ1-1; 8 nucleotides align to TRBD1. V shed 6 bases and J 5 bases; nucleotides not matched to a gene: 8. Germline V gene lookup returns CDR1 SNHLY and CDR2 FYNNEI. The CDR3 is 14 residues long. CDR3 sequence reads: CASRAEQGGTEAFF. The CDR3 DNA is TGTGCCAGCAGGGCTGAACAGGGGGGGACTGAAGCTTTCTTT. The full variable domain, with the rest looked up from reference TRBV2 and TRBJ1-1, is EPEVTQTPSHQVTQMGQEVILRCVPISNHLYFYWYRQILGQKVEFLVSFYNNEISEKSEIFDDQFSVERPDGSNFTLKIRSTKLEDSAMYFCASRAEQGGTEAFFGQGTRLTVV.

CDR3 loop: CASSQDFAAQSSYNSPLHF. CDR3 bases: TGCGCCAGCAGCCAAGATTTTGCGGCACAAAGCTCCTATAATTCACCCCTCCACTTT. This chain joins TRBV4-1 and TRBJ1-6; D call uncertain. The CDR3 length is 19 residues. Trimming cost V 0 bases and J 0 bases, with 15 bases left between them. Germline V gives CDR1 MGHRA, CDR2 YSYEKL.

This clone was observed a single time. J is TRBJ2-7 and V is TRBV7-8; D may be TRBD2 (6 bases). This CDR3 comprises 16 residues. CDR1 is SGHVS, CDR2 FQNEAQ, per germline. Trimming removed 6 bases from V and 0 bases from J, with 18 bases in between. The CDR3 DNA reads as TGTGCCAGCAGTACCTCTGGGGAGGTGAGCTCCTACGAGCAGTACTTC. As protein: CASSTSGEVSSYEQYF. Full variable domain (missing parts from reference TRBV7-8 and TRBJ2-7): GAGVSQSPRYKVAKRGQDVALRCDPISGHVSLFWYQQALGQGPEFLTYFQNEAQLDKSGLPSDRFFAERPEGSVSTLKIQRTQQEDSAVYLCASSTSGEVSSYEQYFGPGTRLTVT.

The rearrangement links TRBV5-6 to TRBJ1-3; D unclear. The CDR3 is 13 residues long. Germline V gene lookup returns CDR1 SGHDT and CDR2 YYEEEE. The germline V and J ends were trimmed by 2 bases and 0 bases, with 3 bases remaining between them. The CDR3 here is CASSFGSGNTIYF. Written as DNA, the CDR3 is TGTGCCAGCAGCTTTGGCTCTGGAAACACCATATATTTT.

The CDR3 bases are TGTGCCAGCAGCTACAGCGGGGGTTCCTACAATGAGCAGTTCTTC. Protein: CASSYSGGSYNEQFF. The chain links TRBV7-9 to TRBJ2-1, with 8 bases aligning to TRBD2. Germline V lookup: CDR1 SEHNR, CDR2 FQNEAQ (reference sequence). The CDR3 covers 15 residues. V lost 4 bases and J lost 1; bases outside the gene matches: 3.

The V call is TRBV19, the J call TRBJ2-3; no reliable D call. V lost 1 base, J lost 1 base, and 3 bases lay in between. The CDR3 extends over 13 amino acids. Germline CDR1 LNHDA, CDR2 SQIVND (reference sequence). CDR3 amino acids: CASSIGRTDTQYF. The CDR3 DNA follows: TGTGCCAGTAGTATAGGACGCACAGATACGCAGTATTTT.

The gene calls are TRBV18 and TRBJ2-7; D call uncertain. The V gene's germline CDR1 is KGHSH and CDR2 LQKENI. The CDR3 consists of 16 residues. V lost 2 bases to trimming and J lost 0 bases, with 14 bases between them. This CDR3 reads CASSPGYPPSSYEQYF. The CDR3 DNA follows: TGTGCCAGCTCACCAGGGTATCCTCCCAGCTCCTACGAGCAGTACTTC. The full variable domain, with the rest looked up from reference TRBV18 and TRBJ2-7, is NAGVMQNPRHLVRRRGQEARLRCSPMKGHSHVYWYRQLPEEGLKFMVYLQKENIIDESGMPKERFSAEFPKEGPSILRIQQVVRGDSAAYFCASSPGYPPSSYEQYFGPGTRLTVT.

The chain couples TRBV6-1 to TRBJ2-1; D is perhaps TRBD2 (6 bases). The CDR3 is 12 amino acids. Germline V CDR1 and CDR2: MNHNS, SASEGT. Trimming left V 7 bases short and J 7 bases short, with 11 bases between. The CDR3 is CASTPGTNEQFF. CDR3 nucleotide sequence: TGTGCCAGCACTCCGGGGACTAATGAGCAGTTCTTC.

The chain links TRBV6-5 to TRBJ1-5; D unresolved. The CDR3 contains 15 residues. Trimming pared 5 bases from V and 2 bases from J, leaving 13 bases between. Germline V gene data show CDR1 as MNHEY and CDR2 as SVGAGI. The CDR3 reads CASSLSLHGNQPQHF. The CDR3 coding sequence is TGTGCCAGCAGTCTCTCCCTTCACGGCAATCAGCCCCAGCATTTT.

The chain has TRBV7-8 and TRBJ1-4; no firm D call. The CDR3 totals 15 residues. V was clipped by 1 base and J by 4 bases, with 10 bases between them. The germline gives CDR1 SGHVS, CDR2 FQNEAQ. The CDR3 nucleotides read TGTGCCAGCAGCTTAGTTGGCAGCAATAATGAAAAACTGTTTTTT. Translation: CASSLVGSNNEKLFF.

The sample holds one count of this clone. The chain joins TRBV6-5 to TRBJ1-4; a possible D gene is TRBD1 (6 bases). Germline V gene sequence: CDR1 MNHEY, CDR2 SVGAGI. CDR3 length: 15 amino acids. Between the trimmed V and J ends, which lost 10 bases and 4 bases, there was a span of 19 bases. The CDR3 DNA follows: TGTGCCACCAGAGGTTTGGACAGCTATAATGAAAAACTGTTTTTT. Residues: CATRGLDSYNEKLFF.

This clone appeared a single time. This chain connects TRBV5-1 to TRBJ2-3, with 7 bases fitting TRBD2. The J segment lost 5 bases and the V segment lost 3 bases, leaving 3 bases of the junction unmatched. CDR3 length: 13 residues. The germline gives CDR1 SGHRS, CDR2 YFSETQ. CDR3 sequence reads: CASSSPGGDTQYF. CDR3 in DNA: TGCGCCAGCAGCTCCCCGGGGGGAGATACGCAGTATTTT.

V and J are TRBV2 and TRBJ1-1, with 7 bases matching TRBD1. The V gene's germline CDR1 is SNHLY and CDR2 FYNNEI. This CDR3 contains 16 residues. With V trimmed by 0 bases and J by 5 bases, 9 bases remained unmatched. CDR3 region: CASSEAFKGAETEAFF. CDR3 nucleotide sequence: TGTGCCAGCAGTGAAGCGTTCAAGGGGGCGGAAACTGAAGCTTTCTTT.